Included here is one TCR beta chain sequence, with context. Its specificity is not known. The study ran its PCR with 60 Vbeta and 13 Jbeta primers. Data came from immunoSEQ multiplex PCR; TCRdb stores just in-frame clones and leaves some out. Among more than 90,000 clones listed, around 81% were seen once. Trimming cost V 6 bases and J 1 base; bases outside gene matches: 5. The CDR3 length is 15 residues. Germline V gene sequence: CDR1 KGHSH, CDR2 LQKENI. The entry originates in a study of cytomegalovirus exposure and HLA in healthy donors. Findings of the study overall: The study recorded more than 150 TCR beta chains that were cytomegalovirus-associated. A previous analysis found most TCR beta V segments productive roughly 87% or roughly 30% of the time. Testing in vitro showed a few CMV-associated chains specific for CMV antigens.

Nominally healthy donors were sampled, though unrecorded immune exposures were likely. The TCR was taken from a woman in her 70s in good health and CMV-seropositive. The chain combines TRBV18 with TRBJ1-1; 10 bases fit TRBD1. Sequencing was done on a sample of PBMCs. CDR3 nucleotide sequence: TGTGCCAGCTCTCAGACAGGGGGCGCGAACACTGAAGCTTTCTTT. Residues: CASSQTGGANTEAFF.